This T cell receptor beta chain comes out of a study of response to subunit inactivated influenza vaccine. From the RT-PCR reads, TCRdb called clonotypes with MiXCR, one entry per CDR3 protein. The table has approximately 730,000 distinct CDR3 sequences, approximately 13% seen once. The J segment lost 1 base and the V segment lost 7 bases, leaving 7 bases of the junction unmatched. The CDR3 has 15 amino acids. Germline V lookup: CDR1 SEHNR, CDR2 FQNEAQ (reference sequence). This clonotype originated in a middle-aged man who received an inactivated influenza vaccine. The specimen was PBMCs from blood, collected less than 15 days before vaccination. The J gene is TRBJ2-7, the V gene TRBV7-9; 10 nucleotides agree with TRBD1. The CDR3 region is CASTNGDRGSYEQYF. CDR3 in DNA: TGTGCCAGCACCAACGGGGACAGGGGTTCCTACGAGCAGTACTTC.